Below, 20 T cell receptor beta chains from the same sample are listed, as sequenced in a study of blood T cell repertoires in COVID-19 (TCRdb year 2020). The library was obtained by the immunoSEQ multiplex PCR assay. Not all clones reach the TCRdb copy of this immuneACCESS table, which keeps in-frame sequences only. Checked studies attribute under half of the gap to unresolved V genes and leave the rest unexplained. The sample profile shows approximately 270,000 clones; 80% to 90% of them were found once. The ten largest clones capture approximately 2% of the sample. Sequences were obtained from PBMCs or T cells enriched from blood (not recorded which). Receptors originate from a woman aged 45-59 years who had recovered from COVID-19.

This chain joins TRBV28 and TRBJ2-1; TRBD2 aligns across 8 bases. V lost 5 bases to trimming and J lost 5 bases; unmatched junction nucleotides: 8. CDR3 size: 15 residues. The germline gives CDR1 MDHEN, CDR2 SYDVKM. The chain's CDR3 is CASSERERYDNEQFF. The DNA of the CDR3 is TGTGCCAGCAGTGAGCGGGAGAGGTACGACAATGAGCAGTTCTTC. The full variable domain, with the rest looked up from reference TRBV28 and TRBJ2-1, is DVKVTQSSRYLVKRTGEKVFLECVQDMDHENMFWYRQDPGLGLRLIYFSYDVKMKEKGDIPEGYSVSREKKERFSLILESASTNQTSMYLCASSERERYDNEQFFGPGTRLTVL.

The chain carries TRBV28 and TRBJ2-3; TRBD2 might be the D (5 bases). This CDR3 comprises 14 residues. Germline values: CDR1 MDHEN, CDR2 SYDVKM. The V end was cut by 1 base, the J end by 4 bases, with 9 bases between. The CDR3 is CASSLSAGPDTQYF. The CDR3 DNA reads as TGTGCCAGCAGTTTATCCGCGGGTCCAGATACGCAGTATTTT.

The rearrangement joins TRBV24-1 to TRBJ2-2; a weak D match, TRBD1 (5 bases). Germline CDR1 and CDR2: KGHDR and SFDVKD. The CDR3 is 15 amino acids. Trimming left V 3 bases short and J 3 bases short, with 10 bases between. CDR3 DNA: TGTGCCACCAGTGATGCCCAACAGGACACCGGGGAGCTGTTTTTT. Translation: CATSDAQQDTGELFF.

This clone has a single count. The V and J genes are TRBV7-3 and TRBJ2-1; 7 bases are shared with TRBD2. The V and J ends lost 3 bases and 7 bases, in that order; junction bases with no gene match: 0. Looked up from germline, CDR1 is SGHTA and CDR2 is FQGTGA. This CDR3 comprises 12 residues. The CDR3 nucleotides are TGTGCCAGCAGCTTTAGCGGGAATGAGCAGTTCTTC. The encoded protein is CASSFSGNEQFF.

The chain links TRBV28 to TRBJ1-3; no definite D call. CDR1 and CDR2 from the germline V gene are MDHEN and SYDVKM. Trimming stripped 3 bases from V and 0 bases from J, with 6 bases between. CDR3 length equals 14 residues. The DNA of the CDR3 is TGTGCCAGCAGTTTGAGGGTCTCTGGAAACACCATATATTTT. Its protein is CASSLRVSGNTIYF.

The CDR3 DNA follows: TGTGCCAGCAGTTTGCGCATGGGAAACACCATATATTTT. Its protein is CASSLRMGNTIYF. The rearrangement joins TRBV28 to TRBJ1-3, with no clear D. Trimming shortened V by 3 bases and J by 4 bases, and 7 bases separated the two germline ends. Germline V CDR1 and CDR2: MDHEN, SYDVKM. CDR3 length: 13 residues.

The V call is TRBV7-2, the J call TRBJ1-4; 10 bases are a match to TRBD1. The germline V gene encodes CDR1 SGHTA and CDR2 FQGNSA. The CDR3 sequence is 15 residues long. The junction had 4 bases not matched to a gene; V was cut back by 1 base and J by 8 bases. CDR3 region: CASSLGQGAREKLFF. DNA of the CDR3: TGTGCCAGCAGCTTAGGACAGGGGGCGAGGGAAAAACTGTTTTTT.

V gene TRBV5-1 combines with J gene TRBJ2-1; TRBD1 might be the D (6 bases). The CDR3 sequence is 15 residues long. V gave up 0 bases and J gave up 4 bases, with 11 bases separating them. Germline V lookup: CDR1 SGHRS, CDR2 YFSETQ. The CDR3, as DNA: TGCGCCAGCAGCTTGGGGACAGCCGGTTACAATGAGCAGTTCTTC. This codes for CASSLGTAGYNEQFF.

The chain carries TRBV27 and TRBJ1-1; 10 bases line up with TRBD1. This CDR3 spans 15 amino acids. Germline trimming cut 4 bases from V and 6 bases from J; bases unmatched to any gene: 8. Germline assignment: CDR1 MNHEY and CDR2 SMNVEV (reference sequence). The CDR3 region has the DNA TGTGCCAGCAGTTCCCGTGGACAGGGGGGGGCTGAAGCTTTCTTT. As protein: CASSSRGQGGAEAFF.

V gene TRBV28 combines with J gene TRBJ1-5; TRBD1 might be the D (6 bases). This CDR3 comprises 16 residues. Germline V gene sequence: CDR1 MDHEN, CDR2 SYDVKM. V lost 3 bases and J 2 bases, leaving 14 bases between the germline ends. The CDR3 reads CASSFYRVNGNQPQHF. CDR3 nucleotide sequence: TGTGCCAGCAGTTTTTACAGGGTCAACGGCAATCAGCCCCAGCATTTT.

The rearrangement uses TRBV3-1 (or the pseudogene TRBV3-2) and TRBJ2-1; 9 bases line up with TRBD2. Unmatched junction bases numbered 2, after V lost 4 bases and J lost 7 bases. CDR1 is LGHDT and CDR2 is YNNKEL in the germline V gene (reference sequence). CDR3 length: 13 amino acids. CDR3 nucleotides: TGTGCCAGCAGCCCCAGCGGGGGGAATGAGCAGTTCTTC. It specifies CASSPSGGNEQFF.

The J gene is TRBJ2-7, the V gene TRBV5-1; TRBD2 matches at 13 bases. Germline-derived CDR1 and CDR2 are SGHRS and YFSETQ. V was pared by 4 bases and J by 0 bases, with 7 bases of the junction left unmatched. This CDR3 is 17 amino acids long. CDR3 sequence (DNA): TGCGCCAGCAGCACCGGGACTAGCGGGAAGATCTCCTACGAGCAGTACTTC. Its translation is CASSTGTSGKISYEQYF.

This chain joins TRBV27 and TRBJ2-7, with D maybe TRBD1 (6 bases). Between the trimmed V and J ends, which lost 5 bases and 0 bases, there was a span of 8 bases. Per germline, CDR1 MNHEY and CDR2 SMNVEV (reference sequence). The CDR3 length is 13 residues. The DNA for the CDR3 is TGTGCCAGCAGTGGGGACAACTCCTACGAGCAGTACTTC. Translating gives CASSGDNSYEQYF.

J is TRBJ2-7 and V is TRBV5-6, with a tentative D call TRBD1 (6 bases). Trimming pared 5 bases from V and 2 bases from J, leaving 11 bases between. The CDR3 loop spans 13 amino acids. Germline CDR1 is SGHDT and CDR2 is YYEEEE. The CDR3: CASSTGPTYEQYF. DNA of the CDR3: TGTGCCAGCAGTACAGGGCCGACCTACGAGCAGTACTTC.

The chain links TRBV18 to TRBJ1-5; weak D call: TRBD1 (6 bases). V was trimmed by 4 bases and J by 3 bases, leaving 10 bases between them. CDR1 and CDR2 from the germline V gene are KGHSH and LQKENI. The length of the CDR3 is 14 residues. The CDR3 region is CASSRSGDNQPQHF. The CDR3 nucleotides are TGTGCCAGCTCACGGTCAGGGGACAATCAGCCCCAGCATTTT. The variable domain in full, with the rest retrieved from reference TRBV18 and TRBJ1-5, is NAGVMQNPRHLVRRRGQEARLRCSPMKGHSHVYWYRQLPEEGLKFMVYLQKENIIDESGMPKERFSAEFPKEGPSILRIQQVVRGDSAAYFCASSRSGDNQPQHFGDGTRLSIL.

The rearrangement links TRBV5-1 to TRBJ2-7; D possibly corresponds to TRBD1 (5 bases). V was pared by 3 bases and J by 5 bases, with 24 bases between. CDR3 length: 17 amino acids. Germline V gene lookup returns CDR1 SGHRS and CDR2 YFSETQ. In DNA, the CDR3 is TGCGCCAGCAGCTCGGACGGTTCCCTTCAGGGTCGGGACGAGCAGTACTTC. The encoded protein is CASSSDGSLQGRDEQYF.

The chain recombines TRBV4-1 with TRBJ1-2; 8 bases align to TRBD1. This CDR3 is built from 15 residues. The germline CDR1 and CDR2 sequences are MGHRA and YSYEKL. V was clipped by 4 bases and J by 4 bases; unmatched bases: 8. The CDR3 nucleotides read TGCGCCAGCAGCCCGCCCGGACAGGGCCCCTATGGCTACACCTTC. Translated: CASSPPGQGPYGYTF.

J is TRBJ2-1 and V is TRBV5-1; 13 nucleotides align to TRBD2. Germline CDR1 is SGHRS and CDR2 is YFSETQ. The CDR3 has 14 amino acids. V lost 4 bases to trimming and J lost 14 bases; unmatched junction nucleotides: 9. CDR3 protein: CASSLGLAGDLEFF. DNA of the CDR3: TGCGCCAGCAGCCTTGGACTAGCGGGAGATTTGGAGTTCTTC. The full variable domain, rest sourced from reference TRBV5-1 and TRBJ2-1, is KAGVTQTPRYLIKTRGQQVTLSCSPISGHRSVSWYQQTPGQGLQFLFEYFSETQRNKGNFPGRFSGRQFSNSRSEMNVSTLELGDSALYLCASSLGLAGDLEFFGPGTRLTVL.

A few counts support this clone. The rearrangement links TRBV7-9 to TRBJ2-1; 10 bases fit TRBD2. CDR3 size: 17 residues. Trimming removed 5 bases from V and 2 bases from J; junction bases left unmatched: 9. In germline, CDR1 is SEHNR, CDR2 FQNEAQ (reference sequence). DNA of the CDR3: TGTGCCAGCAGCATCAGCGGGAGGGCCAACACCTACAATGAGCAGTTCTTC. This gives the protein CASSISGRANTYNEQFF.

This chain uses TRBV5-1 with TRBJ2-7; 7 bases match TRBD1. J gave up 0 bases and V 0 bases, and 9 bases lay outside the gene matches. This CDR3 has 17 residues. Per the germline V gene, CDR1 is SGHRS and CDR2 is YFSETQ. In DNA form, the CDR3 reads TGCGCCAGCAGCTTGGGGACAGGCGTCGGGGTCTCCTACGAGCAGTACTTC. Translating it yields CASSLGTGVGVSYEQYF.